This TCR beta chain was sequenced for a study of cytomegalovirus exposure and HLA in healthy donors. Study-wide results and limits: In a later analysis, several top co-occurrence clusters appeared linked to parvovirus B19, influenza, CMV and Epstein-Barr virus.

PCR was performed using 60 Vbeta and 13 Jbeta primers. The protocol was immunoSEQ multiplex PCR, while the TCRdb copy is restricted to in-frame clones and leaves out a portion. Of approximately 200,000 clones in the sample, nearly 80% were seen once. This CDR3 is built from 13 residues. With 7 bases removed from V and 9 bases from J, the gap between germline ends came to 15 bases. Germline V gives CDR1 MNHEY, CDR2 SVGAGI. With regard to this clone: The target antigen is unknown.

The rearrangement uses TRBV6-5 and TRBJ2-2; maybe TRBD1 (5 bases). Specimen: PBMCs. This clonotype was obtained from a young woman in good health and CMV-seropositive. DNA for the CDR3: TGTGCCAGCACCGAAACAGGAGACCGGGAGCTGTTTTTT. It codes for CASTETGDRELFF.